Listed here are 15 T cell receptor beta chains from one sample, sequenced in a study of cytomegalovirus exposure and HLA in healthy donors. The PCR contained 60 Vbeta and 13 Jbeta primers. TCRdb's copy holds only in-frame clones and misses some; the assay was immunoSEQ multiplex PCR. The sample contains 150,000 to 200,000 clones, approximately 84% of which appear only once. Input material: PBMCs. These receptors were collected from a boy younger than 18 in good health and CMV-seronegative.

The gene calls are TRBV6-1 and TRBJ2-2; unclear D gene. Germline V gives CDR1 MNHNS, CDR2 SASEGT. This CDR3 region has 14 residues. Trimming pared 7 bases from V and 5 bases from J, leaving 14 bases between. The CDR3 spells CASTSSTVTGELFF. CDR3 in DNA: TGTGCCAGCACTAGTAGTACGGTAACCGGGGAGCTGTTTTTT.

The V call is TRBV9, the J call TRBJ2-3; 13 nucleotides line up with TRBD2. Trimming cost V 0 bases and J 6 bases; bases outside gene matches: 7. CDR1 and CDR2 from the germline V gene are SGDLS and YYNGEE. The CDR3 consists of 17 residues. The CDR3 sequence: CASSVDTSGGAGDTQYF. The DNA for the CDR3 is TGTGCCAGCAGCGTAGACACTAGCGGGGGGGCCGGGGATACGCAGTATTTT. The variable domain in full, completed from reference TRBV9 and TRBJ2-3, reads DSGVTQTPKHLITATGQRVTLRCSPRSGDLSVYWYQQSLDQGLQFLIQYYNGEERAKGNILERFSAQQFPDLHSELNLSSLELGDSALYFCASSVDTSGGAGDTQYFGPGTRLTVL.

The chain links TRBV30 to TRBJ2-4; TRBD1 agrees at 8 bases. Trimming cost V 0 bases and J 9 bases; bases outside gene matches: 10. Germline-derived CDR1 and CDR2 are GTSNPN and SVGIG (reference sequence). The CDR3 covers 15 residues. The CDR3 sequence is CAWSVGGQGSGIQYF. In DNA, the CDR3 is TGTGCCTGGAGTGTCGGTGGACAGGGTTCGGGCATTCAGTACTTC. The full variable domain, its missing parts supplied by reference TRBV30 and TRBJ2-4, is SQTIHQWPATLVQPVGSPLSLECTVEGTSNPNLYWYRQAAGRGLQLLFYSVGIGQISSEVPQNLSASRPQDRQFILSSKKLLLSDSGFYLCAWSVGGQGSGIQYFGAGTRLSVL.

The CDR3 DNA sequence: TGTGCCAGCAGCGCCTCTTCGGGAAGGGGCTACACCTTC. Translated: CASSASSGRGYTF. This chain joins TRBV9 and TRBJ1-2; unclear D gene. The CDR3 loop spans 13 amino acids. In germline, CDR1 is SGDLS, CDR2 YYNGEE. The germline V and J ends were trimmed by 3 bases and 8 bases, with 14 bases remaining between them.

J is TRBJ1-2 and V is TRBV29-1; TRBD1 agrees at 7 bases. V lost 4 bases and J lost 4; bases outside the gene matches: 3. Germline CDR1 reads SQVTM; CDR2 reads ANQGSEA. This CDR3 has 12 amino acids. The CDR3 reads CSVGQGVYGYTF. CDR3 DNA sequence: TGCAGCGTTGGACAGGGAGTCTATGGCTACACCTTC.

The chain couples TRBV19 to TRBJ1-5; D unclear. CDR3 length equals 19 residues. CDR1 and CDR2 from the germline V gene are LNHDA and SQIVND (reference sequence). V lost 2 bases, J lost 4 bases, and 24 bases lay in between. The CDR3 DNA follows: TGTGCCAGTAGTATATCCCCACCCAGGATGTTTATCGATAATCAGCCCCAGCATTTT. Protein product: CASSISPPRMFIDNQPQHF.

The genes are TRBV19 and TRBJ1-4; 8 bases are a match to TRBD1. After removal of 5 bases from V and 3 bases from J, the junction contained 8 bases not matched to a gene. The CDR3 is 16 amino acids. Germline V gene sequence: CDR1 LNHDA, CDR2 SQIVND (reference sequence). The CDR3 region has the DNA TGTGCCAGTAGTTCCCAGGACAGGGTTGCTAATGAAAAACTGTTTTTT. This sequence encodes CASSSQDRVANEKLFF.

There are a few counts of this clone. J is TRBJ1-1 and V is TRBV7-3, with no clear D. Germline CDR1 is SGHTA and CDR2 is FQGTGA. Between the trimmed V and J ends, which lost 2 bases and 11 bases, there was a span of 18 bases. The CDR3 runs to 14 residues. The CDR3 reads CASSLDGGTAAAFF. DNA of the CDR3: TGTGCCAGCAGCTTAGATGGAGGCACCGCAGCGGCTTTCTTT.

V usage is TRBV4-3 and J usage is TRBJ2-1, with TRBD1 as a possible D gene (6 bases). Per germline, CDR1 LGHNA and CDR2 YSLEER. The V end lost 2 bases, the J end lost 7 bases, and 12 bases lay between the germline ends. The CDR3 sequence is 14 residues long. The CDR3, as DNA: TGCGCCAGCAGCCAACGTACAGGGATAAATGAGCAGTTCTTC. Residues: CASSQRTGINEQFF.

The chain links TRBV2 to TRBJ2-7; 9 positions match TRBD1. The CDR3 loop spans 16 amino acids. J was trimmed by 2 bases and V by 7 bases; bases with no gene match: 12. Germline assignment: CDR1 SNHLY and CDR2 FYNNEI. CDR3 DNA: TGTGCCAGCATTAAAAGGGGACAGGGAGGCACCTACGAGCAGTACTTC. Its protein product is CASIKRGQGGTYEQYF.

This rearrangement joins TRBV9 to TRBJ2-3; 7 nucleotides match TRBD2. Germline V gene data show CDR1 as SGDLS and CDR2 as YYNGEE. The CDR3 is made up of 14 amino acids. The V and J ends lost 4 bases and 2 bases, in that order; junction bases with no gene match: 4. The CDR3 nucleotides read TGTGCCAGCAGCCCGGGACTAATCACAGATACGCAGTATTTT. Its protein product is CASSPGLITDTQYF.

In this sample, this clone turned up once. J is TRBJ2-7 and V is TRBV30; a possible D gene is TRBD1 (6 bases). Germline V lookup: CDR1 GTSNPN, CDR2 SVGIG (reference sequence). This CDR3 has 17 residues. Trimming shortened V by 5 bases and J by 1 base, and 24 bases separated the two germline ends. The CDR3 spells CAWARTYPGHSSYEQYF. The CDR3, as DNA: TGTGCCTGGGCGAGAACATACCCGGGACATTCATCCTACGAGCAGTACTTC.

The V call is TRBV28, the J call TRBJ1-3; 7 bases align to TRBD1. CDR3 size: 16 residues. J was trimmed by 2 bases and V by 2 bases; bases with no gene match: 6. Germline CDR1 reads MDHEN; CDR2 reads SYDVKM. This chain's CDR3 is CASSLAIQGTGNTIYF. For the CDR3, the DNA is TGTGCCAGCAGTTTAGCAATACAGGGGACTGGAAACACCATATATTTT.

The V gene is TRBV4-1, the J gene TRBJ1-2, with TRBD1 as a possible D gene (6 bases). The germline V and J ends were trimmed by 4 bases and 4 bases, with 16 bases remaining between them. The germline V gene has CDR1 MGHRA and CDR2 YSYEKL. The CDR3 consists of 15 residues. The CDR3 region is CASSPGQPRVYGYTF. Written as DNA, the CDR3 is TGCGCCAGCAGCCCTGGACAGCCCCGGGTCTATGGCTACACCTTC.

The chain couples TRBV2 to TRBJ2-5, with D perhaps TRBD1 (6 bases). Matching the DNA end better, TRBJ2-7 makes the J call doubtful. The germline V gene encodes CDR1 SNHLY and CDR2 FYNNEI. The CDR3 is 13 residues long. CDR3 nucleotides: TGTGCCAGCAAGGACAGAGGAACCTACGAGCAGTACTTC. Amino acid sequence: CASKDRGTYEQYF.